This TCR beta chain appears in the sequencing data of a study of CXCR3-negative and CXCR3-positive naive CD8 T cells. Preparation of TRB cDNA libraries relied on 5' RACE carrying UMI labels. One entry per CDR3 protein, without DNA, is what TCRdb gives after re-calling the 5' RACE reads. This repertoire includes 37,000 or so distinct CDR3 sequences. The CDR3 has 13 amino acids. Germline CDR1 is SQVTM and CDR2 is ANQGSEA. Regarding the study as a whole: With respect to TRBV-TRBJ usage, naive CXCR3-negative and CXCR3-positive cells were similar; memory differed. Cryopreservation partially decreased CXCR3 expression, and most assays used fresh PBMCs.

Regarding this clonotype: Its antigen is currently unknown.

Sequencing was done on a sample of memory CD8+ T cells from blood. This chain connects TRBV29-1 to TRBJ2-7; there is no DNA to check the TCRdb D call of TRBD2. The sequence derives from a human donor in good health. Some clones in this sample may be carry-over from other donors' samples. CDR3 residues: CSVRLAGSYEQYF.